The rows below give T cell receptor beta chains drawn from one sample of a study of shared clonotypes between healthy human individuals. Sequencing was performed with immunoSEQ multiplex PCR; in TCRdb, only in-frame clones are kept and a portion is missing. The sample has around 1.4 million clones; 98% to 99% are singletons. Sample: naive CD4+ T cells sorted from blood. The receptors were gathered from a man aged 30 to 39 in good health. Both conserved end residues are part of each CDR3. The D gene is left open where the match is weak. The size field is filled for only some rows; it gives once, few, many or a size class.

len	v_gene	abundance	d_gene	j_gene	CDR3aa	CDR3nt
9	TRBV2	NA	NA	TRBJ1-2	CASSATRSF	TGTGCCAGCAGTGCAACAAGGAGCTTC
16	TRBV6-5	NA	NA	TRBJ2-6	CASSYFRGAGANVLTF	TGTGCCAGCAGTTATTTCCGGGGAGCTGGGGCCAACGTCCTGACTTTC
14	TRBV5-4	NA	NA	TRBJ2-1	CASSLGQANNEQFF	TGTGCCAGCAGCTTGGGACAGGCAAACAATGAGCAGTTCTTC
13	TRBV18	NA	NA	TRBJ2-7	CASSLPELYEQYF	TGTGCCAGCTCACTCCCAGAGCTTTACGAGCAGTACTTC
15	TRBV7-9	NA	NA	TRBJ2-1	CASSRRQDGNNEQFF	TGTGCCAGCAGCAGACGACAGGATGGGAACAATGAGCAGTTCTTC
16	TRBV27	NA	NA	TRBJ2-3	CASSPGSLTYTDTQYF	TGTGCCAGCTCCCCCGGGTCACTAACTTACACAGATACGCAGTATTTT
14	TRBV19	NA	TRBD1	TRBJ2-1	CASTRQGRYNEQFF	TGTGCCAGTACAAGACAGGGGCGGTACAATGAGCAGTTCTTC
13	TRBV6-5	few	NA	TRBJ2-5	CASSYVRGETQYF	TGTGCCAGCAGTTACGTTAGGGGAGAGACCCAGTACTTC
16	TRBV7-9	NA	NA	TRBJ2-5	CASSLGRIWGQETQYF	TGTGCCAGCAGCTTAGGGAGGATTTGGGGACAAGAGACCCAGTACTTC
15	TRBV7-6	NA	NA	TRBJ1-4	CASSPSQGTNEKLFF	TGTGCCAGCAGCCCATCCCAGGGAACTAATGAAAAACTGTTTTTT
15	TRBV27	NA	NA	TRBJ2-1	CASSLVPGRNNEQFF	TGTGCCAGCAGTTTAGTACCGGGACGTAACAATGAGCAGTTCTTC
14	TRBV5-1	NA	NA	TRBJ2-3	CASSLGDSTDTQYF	TGCGCCAGCAGCTTGGGGGACTCCACAGATACGCAGTATTTT
15	TRBV6-1	NA	TRBD1	TRBJ1-2	CASSIRDRGNYGYTF	TGTGCCAGCAGTATTCGGGACAGGGGAAACTATGGCTACACCTTC
13	TRBV5-1	NA	TRBD2	TRBJ2-1	CASGLAGDREQFF	TGCGCCAGCGGGCTAGCGGGAGACAGGGAGCAGTTCTTC
16	TRBV4-1	NA	TRBD1	TRBJ2-3	CASSQPRDRSTDTQYF	TGCGCCAGCAGCCAACCCCGGGACAGAAGCACAGATACGCAGTATTTT
14	TRBV7-2	NA	TRBD1	TRBJ2-7	CASSRRTGPYEQYF	TGTGCCAGCAGCCGTAGGACAGGGCCCTACGAGCAGTACTTC
16	TRBV10-3	NA	TRBD1	TRBJ2-3	CAISLGQGGSTDTQYF	TGTGCCATCAGCCTGGGACAGGGGGGTAGCACAGATACGCAGTATTTT
15	TRBV2	NA	NA	TRBJ1-5	CASNKLGQLNQPQHF	TGTGCCAGCAACAAATTGGGACAACTCAATCAGCCCCAGCATTTT
15	TRBV7-2	NA	NA	TRBJ2-1	CASSKEVASYNEQFF	TGTGCCAGCAGCAAAGAAGTAGCTTCCTACAATGAGCAGTTCTTC
18	TRBV19	NA	TRBD1	TRBJ1-5	CASTSQGTGISGNQPQHF	TGTGCCAGTACCTCACAGGGGACAGGGATTTCTGGCAATCAGCCCCAGCATTTT
14	TRBV7-2	NA	NA	TRBJ2-4	CASSSTGTQNIQYF	TGTGCCAGCAGCTCTACCGGGACACAAAACATTCAGTACTTC
14	TRBV7-8	NA	TRBD1	TRBJ2-7	CASSLRDRGGEQYF	TGTGCCAGCAGCCTCCGGGACAGGGGAGGCGAGCAGTACTTC
15	TRBV5-6	NA	NA	TRBJ1-1	CASSPYLTPLTEAFF	TGTGCCAGCAGCCCGTACTTAACTCCCCTCACTGAAGCTTTCTTT
14	TRBV28	NA	TRBD1	TRBJ1-5	CASSNRGGNQPQHF	TGTGCCAGCAGTAACAGGGGCGGCAATCAGCCCCAGCATTTT
15	TRBV10-3	NA	NA	TRBJ2-7	CAISESDGKTGEQYF	TGTGCCATCAGTGAGTCGGACGGGAAAACGGGCGAGCAGTACTTC
13	TRBV11-2	NA	NA	TRBJ2-7	CASTFGLSYEQYF	TGTGCCAGCACGTTCGGCCTTTCATACGAGCAGTACTTC
16	TRBV4-3	NA	NA	TRBJ2-7	CASSQGEWGEGSEQYF	TGCGCCAGCAGCCAGGGAGAATGGGGAGAGGGATCGGAGCAGTACTTC
13	TRBV2	NA	NA	TRBJ1-1	CASSGDMNTEAFF	TGTGCCAGCAGTGGAGATATGAACACTGAAGCTTTCTTT
15	TRBV2	NA	TRBD2	TRBJ2-3	CASALAGGYTDTQYF	TGTGCCAGCGCCCTAGCGGGAGGTTATACAGATACGCAGTATTTT
10	TRBV20-1	NA	NA	TRBJ2-5	CSATQETQYF	TGCAGTGCTACTCAAGAGACCCAGTACTTC
13	TRBV19	NA	NA	TRBJ2-5	CARGGSFCGTQYF	TGTGCCAGGGGGGGATCTTTTTGCGGGACCCAGTACTTC
14	TRBV5-5	NA	NA	TRBJ1-5	CASSLYVSNQPQHF	TGTGCCAGCAGCTTATATGTTAGCAATCAGCCCCAGCATTTT
13	TRBV5-6	once	NA	TRBJ2-2	CASSLAAGGELFF	TGTGCCAGCAGCTTGGCTGCAGGCGGGGAGCTGTTTTTT
14	TRBV14	NA	TRBD2	TRBJ2-7	CASSQVAGAVEQYF	TGTGCCAGCAGCCAAGTAGCGGGAGCGGTCGAGCAGTACTTC
18	TRBV18	NA	TRBD2	TRBJ2-1	CASSPSQLAVSSYNEQFF	TGTGCCAGCTCACCATCACAACTAGCGGTAAGCTCCTACAATGAGCAGTTCTTC
17	TRBV18	NA	NA	TRBJ2-2	CASSPLTGTLGTGELFF	TGTGCCAGCTCACCACTAACAGGAACGCTGGGGACCGGGGAGCTGTTTTTT
15	TRBV6-1	NA	TRBD2	TRBJ2-1	CASSGRKRGYNEQFF	TGTGCCAGCAGTGGGAGAAAGCGGGGCTACAATGAGCAGTTCTTC
18	TRBV10-2	NA	TRBD2	TRBJ2-7	CASSESNSGRFLYYEQYF	TGCGCCAGCAGTGAGTCGAATAGCGGGAGATTCCTATACTACGAGCAGTACTTC
16	TRBV7-9	NA	NA	TRBJ2-4	CASSLARDPEGNIQYF	TGTGCCAGCAGCTTAGCGCGGGATCCTGAGGGAAACATTCAGTACTTC
14	TRBV29-1	NA	NA	TRBJ2-1	CSVGRRGLYNEQFF	TGCAGCGTAGGAAGGAGGGGCCTCTACAATGAGCAGTTCTTC
17	TRBV25-1	NA	TRBD1	TRBJ1-3	CASSDQGQGISGNTIYF	TGTGCCAGCAGTGACCAGGGACAGGGTATCTCTGGAAACACCATATATTTT
16	TRBV28	NA	TRBD1	TRBJ2-7	CASSPPQGQGFSKQYF	TGTGCCAGCAGTCCACCGCAGGGACAGGGATTCTCCAAGCAGTACTTC
14	TRBV18	NA	NA	TRBJ2-7	CASSQAGSRYEQYF	TGTGCCAGCTCTCAGGCAGGGTCTCGGTACGAGCAGTACTTC
15	TRBV6-5	NA	NA	TRBJ1-5	CASSRTKPSNQPQHF	TGTGCCAGCAGTAGAACAAAGCCTAGCAATCAGCCCCAGCATTTT
15	TRBV6-1	NA	NA	TRBJ2-4	CASSEAAVAKNIQYF	TGTGCCAGCAGTGAAGCGGCCGTAGCCAAAAACATTCAGTACTTC
14	TRBV28	NA	NA	TRBJ2-7	CASSLPGIPYEQYF	TGTGCCAGCAGTTTGCCGGGGATTCCCTACGAGCAGTACTTC
14	TRBV10-3	NA	NA	TRBJ2-7	CAISESVNRHEQYF	TGTGCCATCAGTGAGTCGGTTAACAGGCACGAGCAGTACTTC
14	TRBV7-9	NA	NA	TRBJ1-1	CASSLVTGGTEAFF	TGTGCCAGCAGCCTCGTAACGGGGGGCACTGAAGCTTTCTTT
16	TRBV18	NA	TRBD1	TRBJ1-1	CASSPSRGLLNTEAFF	TGTGCCAGCTCACCAAGCAGGGGGCTCCTGAACACTGAAGCTTTCTTT
15	TRBV7-2	once	NA	TRBJ2-2	CASSLGPGGTGELFF	TGTGCCAGCAGCTTAGGTCCAGGAGGCACCGGGGAGCTGTTTTTT
17	TRBV7-3	NA	TRBD2	TRBJ2-1	CASSLTRTSGKGNEQFF	TGTGCCAGCAGCCTCACGAGAACTAGCGGGAAGGGCAATGAGCAGTTCTTC
14	TRBV19	NA	NA	TRBJ1-1	CASSNDRRFTEAFF	TGTGCCAGTAGTAACGACAGACGGTTCACTGAAGCTTTCTTT
15	TRBV6-5	NA	TRBD1	TRBJ1-1	CASSYNRGGHTEAFF	TGTGCCAGCAGTTACAACAGGGGGGGACACACTGAAGCTTTCTTT
15	TRBV4-1	NA	NA	TRBJ1-5	CASSPSVMGGQPQHF	TGCGCCAGCAGCCCTTCGGTAATGGGAGGACAGCCCCAGCATTTT
16	TRBV6-1	NA	TRBD1	TRBJ2-2	CASSGRTGRFTGELFF	TGTGCCAGCAGTGGCCGGACAGGGCGTTTTACCGGGGAGCTGTTTTTT
15	TRBV19	NA	NA	TRBJ2-3	CASSIGPILTDTQYF	TGTGCCAGTAGTATTGGACCGATCCTCACAGATACGCAGTATTTT
13	TRBV14	NA	NA	TRBJ2-7	CASSSGVWTEQYF	TGTGCCAGCAGCTCCGGTGTGTGGACCGAGCAGTACTTC
15	TRBV18	NA	NA	TRBJ1-2	CASSPVPEVNYGYTF	TGTGCCAGCTCCCCTGTGCCGGAGGTAAACTATGGCTACACCTTC
14	TRBV9	NA	TRBD2	TRBJ2-5	CASSLGLAEETQYF	TGTGCCAGCAGCTTGGGACTAGCGGAAGAGACCCAGTACTTC